These 21 T cell receptor beta chains were all obtained from the same sample, sequenced in a study of identical twins. MiXCR, run by TCRdb on the 5' RACE reads, gives a single entry per CDR3 protein. The sample has 200,000 to 250,000 distinct CDR3 sequences; under 10% are singletons. This sample also belongs to another study, concerning yellow fever vaccine responses in identical twins.

The sample comprised memory (CD45RO+) T cells sorted from blood. The source is a woman aged 18-35 years in good health.

This clonotype was observed at least ten times. J is TRBJ1-2 and V is TRBV7-8, with D possibly TRBD1 on 6 matching bases. Germline CDR1 and CDR2: SGHVS and FQNEAQ. The V end lost 1 base, the J end lost 3 bases, and 15 bases lay between the germline ends. The CDR3 is made up of 16 amino acids. As DNA, the CDR3 is TGTGCCAGCAGCTTAGGCACAGGGAAGAAGTACTATGGCTACACCTTC. Amino acid sequence: CASSLGTGKKYYGYTF.

This clonotype was seen many times. The chain employs TRBV12-3 or TRBV12-4 and TRBJ2-7, with TRBD2 matching over 14 bases. Trimming at V came to 7 bases and at J to 5 bases, leaving 10 bases not matched to a gene. This CDR3 region has 16 residues. The CDR3 spells CASTFLGLAGGHEQYF. In DNA form, the CDR3 reads TGTGCCAGCACCTTTTTAGGACTAGCGGGGGGCCACGAGCAGTACTTC.

This clonotype was seen more than once but under ten times. This sequence joins TRBV2 and TRBJ2-7; TRBD2 matches 7 bases. The CDR3 spans 12 residues. V dropped 6 bases and J dropped 9; count of bases not matched to a gene: 8. Germline V gene lookup returns CDR1 SNHLY and CDR2 FYNNEI. Written as DNA, the CDR3 is TGTGCCAGCAGATGGACTAGTGGCGCGCAGTACTTC. Protein: CASRWTSGAQYF.

At least ten counts were recorded for this clonotype. This chain links TRBV10-3 with TRBJ2-1; TRBD2 might be the D (6 bases). CDR3 size: 18 residues. With 2 bases removed from V and 0 bases from J, the gap between germline ends came to 17 bases. The germline CDR1 and CDR2 sequences are ENHRY and SYGVKD. In DNA, the CDR3 is TGTGCCATCAGTGAGAAGTCGGGGGTCCCAACCTCCTACAATGAGCAGTTCTTC. It encodes CAISEKSGVPTSYNEQFF.

The chain links TRBV20-1 to TRBJ2-5, with D perhaps TRBD1 (6 bases). From germline, CDR1 is DFQATT and CDR2 SNEGSKA (reference sequence). V lost 6 bases to trimming and J lost 4 bases, with 21 bases between them. This CDR3 contains 15 residues. The CDR3 sequence: CSALPQQGFRETQYF. CDR3 DNA: TGCAGTGCGCTCCCACAACAGGGTTTTCGAGAGACCCAGTACTTC.

This clonotype was found many times. This sequence joins TRBV7-2 and TRBJ2-5; D unresolved. Germline V CDR1 and CDR2: SGHTA, FQGNSA. The CDR3 totals 14 residues. The V gene lost 5 bases and the J gene lost 5 bases, with 15 bases spanning the gap. The CDR3 region is CASSAASVLETQYF. As DNA, the CDR3 is TGTGCCAGCAGCGCGGCTTCAGTGTTGGAGACCCAGTACTTC.

This clonotype was observed many times. The genes are TRBV6-1 and TRBJ2-3; D possibly corresponds to TRBD1 (6 bases). The CDR3 consists of 16 residues. With 6 bases removed from V and 6 bases from J, the gap between germline ends came to 22 bases. Germline V gives CDR1 MNHNS, CDR2 SASEGT. In DNA, the CDR3 is TGTGCCAGCAGAACGGACAGCATCATGCCCGGGGATACGCAGTATTTT. It translates to CASRTDSIMPGDTQYF.

This clonotype was recorded at least ten times. The chain couples TRBV25-1 to TRBJ2-3, with TRBD1 identical over 8 bases. Germline-derived CDR1 and CDR2 are MGHDK and SYGVNS. V was pared by 3 bases and J by 2 bases, with 4 bases of the junction left unmatched. The CDR3 loop spans 15 amino acids. CDR3 residues: CASSEETGDTDTQYF. DNA for the CDR3: TGTGCCAGCAGTGAGGAGACAGGGGACACAGATACGCAGTATTTT.

The chain joins TRBV5-5 to TRBJ2-3; 7 bases fit TRBD1. The CDR3 runs to 16 residues. J lost 2 bases, V lost 2 bases, and 8 bases had no gene match. The germline gives CDR1 SGHKS, CDR2 YYEKEE (reference sequence). CDR3 coding DNA: TGTGCCAGCAGCTTTGAGGGGGCCCCTTTCACAGATACGCAGTATTTT. Protein: CASSFEGAPFTDTQYF. Drawing the rest from reference TRBV5-5 and TRBJ2-3, the complete variable domain is DAGVTQSPTHLIKTRGQQVTLRCSPISGHKSVSWYQQVLGQGPQFIFQYYEKEERGRGNFPDRFSARQFPNYSSELNVNALLLGDSALYLCASSFEGAPFTDTQYFGPGTRLTVL.

The table lists this clonotype with a few counts. The V gene is TRBV5-5, the J gene TRBJ2-5; a weak D match, TRBD2 (6 bases). The CDR3 is made up of 15 amino acids. Germline V gives CDR1 SGHKS, CDR2 YYEKEE (reference sequence). V lost 4 bases, J lost 0 bases, and 13 bases lay in between. The CDR3 DNA reads TGTGCCAGCAGCCCCCTAGGAGGGTACCAAGAGACCCAGTACTTC. It yields the protein CASSPLGGYQETQYF.

This clonotype has ten or more counts. The V call is TRBV5-1, the J call TRBJ2-7; D is undetermined. Germline V gives CDR1 SGHRS, CDR2 YFSETQ. The CDR3 is made up of 13 amino acids. V lost 0 bases to trimming and J lost 3 bases, with 7 bases between them. The CDR3 sequence: CASSLVPDYEQYF. The CDR3 region has the DNA TGCGCCAGCAGCTTGGTACCTGACTACGAGCAGTACTTC.

Many counts were recorded for this clonotype. The rearrangement links TRBV5-1 to TRBJ1-2; D unresolved. Germline values: CDR1 SGHRS, CDR2 YFSETQ. This CDR3 is built from 14 residues. V shed 2 bases and J shed 2 bases, with 10 bases lying between them. CDR3 region: CASSFATENYGYTF. The CDR3 DNA is TGCGCCAGCAGCTTCGCTACAGAGAACTATGGCTACACCTTC.

The chain joins TRBV30 to TRBJ1-2, with TRBD1 identical over 12 bases. The CDR3 consists of 14 residues. Germline-derived CDR1 and CDR2 are GTSNPN and SVGIG (reference sequence). V dropped 1 base and J dropped 7; count of bases not matched to a gene: 4. The CDR3 spells CAWSAGTGGSGYTF. The CDR3 DNA reads as TGTGCCTGGAGTGCCGGGACAGGGGGCAGTGGCTACACCTTC.

V gene TRBV5-1 combines with J gene TRBJ2-6; the D is unclear. The CDR3 contains 15 residues. The ends were cut back, 4 bases at V and 2 bases at J, with 10 bases in the middle. Germline CDR1 and CDR2: SGHRS and YFSETQ. CDR3 sequence reads: CASSLMSTGANVLTF. In DNA form, the CDR3 reads TGCGCCAGCAGCCTCATGAGTACTGGGGCCAACGTCCTGACTTTC.

This clonotype occurred many times. This rearrangement joins TRBV28 to TRBJ2-7; D unresolved. V was clipped by 5 bases and J by 3 bases, with 5 bases between them. CDR3 length: 11 residues. The germline V gene encodes CDR1 MDHEN and CDR2 SYDVKM. CDR3 in amino acids: CASSALYEQYF. The DNA for the CDR3 is TGTGCCAGCAGTGCCCTCTACGAGCAGTACTTC.

This sequence joins TRBV18 and TRBJ2-7, with TRBD1 matching over 8 bases. The CDR3 extends over 14 amino acids. Germline values: CDR1 KGHSH, CDR2 LQKENI. J gave up 7 bases and V 3 bases, and 8 bases lay outside the gene matches. CDR3 bases: TGTGCCAGCTCACCTCGGGACAGGTTTTGGGAGCAGTACTTC. Its protein product is CASSPRDRFWEQYF.

The J gene is TRBJ2-2, the V gene TRBV4-3; D is unclear. This CDR3 comprises 16 residues. V was trimmed by 4 bases and J by 1 base, leaving 13 bases between them. CDR1 and CDR2 from the germline V gene are LGHNA and YSLEER. This CDR3 reads CASSPSKPGNTGELFF. CDR3 nucleotides: TGCGCCAGCAGCCCCTCCAAGCCGGGGAACACCGGGGAGCTGTTTTTT.

This clonotype has only a few counts. The gene calls are TRBV5-8 and TRBJ1-2, with D uncertain. This CDR3 has 13 residues. The V gene's germline CDR1 is SGHTS and CDR2 YDEGEE. The V and J ends lost 1 base and 10 bases respectively, with 14 bases between them. Here the CDR3 DNA reads TGTGCCAGCAGCTTGTATCGGTGGGGAGACTACACCTTC. This encodes CASSLYRWGDYTF.

A few counts support this clonotype. V usage is TRBV6-2 or TRBV6-3 and J usage is TRBJ1-5; 7 bases fit TRBD1. Losses at the gene ends were 5 bases for V and 1 base for J; bases not matched to a gene: 5. Germline V gene data show CDR1 as MNHEY and CDR2 as SVGEGT. The CDR3 loop spans 15 amino acids. The CDR3 coding sequence is TGTGCCAGCAGTGGGGACAGCCCCAGCAATCAGCCCCAGCATTTT. It encodes CASSGDSPSNQPQHF.

This clonotype has a count of ten or more. This sequence joins TRBV9 and TRBJ2-3; TRBD2 matches at 10 bases. CDR1 is SGDLS and CDR2 is YYNGEE in the germline V gene. This CDR3 is 18 amino acids long. With V trimmed by 1 base and J by 3 bases, 11 bases remained unmatched. The CDR3 DNA reads as TGTGCCAGCAGCGTATCCACTAGCGGGACTAGGGATACAGATACGCAGTATTTT. This encodes CASSVSTSGTRDTDTQYF.

This clonotype was counted ten times or more. The V call is TRBV27, the J call TRBJ2-1, with D unclear. The CDR3 totals 15 residues. With 3 bases removed from V and 4 bases from J, the gap between germline ends came to 13 bases. Germline CDR1 is MNHEY and CDR2 is SMNVEV (reference sequence). The CDR3 loop is CASSFLSLEYNEQFF. The CDR3 bases are TGTGCCAGCAGTTTCCTATCCCTAGAGTACAATGAGCAGTTCTTC.